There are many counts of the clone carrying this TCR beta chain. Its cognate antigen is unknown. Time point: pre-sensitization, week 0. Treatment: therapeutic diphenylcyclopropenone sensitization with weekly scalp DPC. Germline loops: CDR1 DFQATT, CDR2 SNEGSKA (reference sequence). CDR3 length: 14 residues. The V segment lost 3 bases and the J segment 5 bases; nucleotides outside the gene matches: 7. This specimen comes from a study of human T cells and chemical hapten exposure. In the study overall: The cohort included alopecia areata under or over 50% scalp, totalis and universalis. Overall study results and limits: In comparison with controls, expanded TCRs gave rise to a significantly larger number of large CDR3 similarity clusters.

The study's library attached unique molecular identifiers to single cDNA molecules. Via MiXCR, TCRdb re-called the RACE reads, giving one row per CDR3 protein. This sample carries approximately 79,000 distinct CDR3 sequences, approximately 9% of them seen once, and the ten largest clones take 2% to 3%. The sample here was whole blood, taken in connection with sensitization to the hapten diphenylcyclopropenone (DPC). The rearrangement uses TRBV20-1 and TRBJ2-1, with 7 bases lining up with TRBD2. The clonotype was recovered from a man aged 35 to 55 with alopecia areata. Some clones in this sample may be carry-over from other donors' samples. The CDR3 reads CSARGGRVDNEQFF. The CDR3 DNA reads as TGCAGTGCTAGGGGCGGGAGAGTCGACAATGAGCAGTTCTTC.